The rows below give T cell receptor beta chains drawn from one sample of a study of blood T cell repertoires in COVID-19. The table came from immunoSEQ multiplex PCR; TCRdb's copy has only in-frame clones and leaves some out. The sample has roughly 140,000 clones, roughly 81% seen once. Sequenced sample: peripheral blood. The receptors originated from a human donor with acute or convalescent COVID-19. The donor label of this sample is uncertain. The CDR3 runs from the conserved cysteine through the conserved F or W. Each record gives: clone size, J gene, D gene, CDR3 length, V gene, CDR3 DNA, CDR3 protein. D genes are given only for firm matches. Not every row has a clone size; where given, it reads once, few, many or a size class.

>NA|TRBJ2-1|NA|17|TRBV9
TGTGCCAGCAGTCCGACCGGGGGAGATGCGACCTACAATGAGCAGTTCTTC
CASSPTGGDATYNEQFF
>NA|TRBJ2-3|NA|15|TRBV5-4
TGTGCCAGCAGCCTAGGAACAGGCCTCACAGATACGCAGTATTTT
CASSLGTGLTDTQYF
>NA|TRBJ2-1|TRBD1|14|TRBV5-1
TGCGCCAGCAGTTCCGGGACAGGGTTGGTTCTTCAGTTCTTC
CASSSGTGLVLQFF
>NA|TRBJ2-3|NA|13|TRBV10-3
TGTGCCATCAGAGACAAGGGCACAGATACGCAGTATTTT
CAIRDKGTDTQYF
>NA|TRBJ1-1|TRBD1|13|TRBV5-4
TGTGCCAGCAGCTTGGACAGGGGCACTGAAGCTTTCTTT
CASSLDRGTEAFF
>NA|TRBJ1-1|TRBD1|13|TRBV6-4
TGTGCCAGCAGCCGGGGACAGGGGGCAACAGCTTTCTTT
CASSRGQGATAFF
>few|TRBJ1-5|TRBD1|15|TRBV6-5
TGTGCCAGCAGGCCATTGACAGGGGGCAATCAGCCCCAGCATTTT
CASRPLTGGNQPQHF
>once|TRBJ2-1|NA|16|TRBV9
TGTGCCAGCAGTGAAACATCGGACAGCTCCTACAATGAGCAGTTCTTC
CASSETSDSSYNEQFF
>once|TRBJ2-4|TRBD1|14|TRBV5-1
TGCGCCAGCAGCCCTGGACAGGGAGAAAACATTCAGTACTTC
CASSPGQGENIQYF
>NA|TRBJ2-2|TRBD2|13|TRBV6-6
TGTGCCAGCACGCCTAGCGGTACCGGGGAGCTGTTTTTT
CASTPSGTGELFF
>few|TRBJ2-1|NA|14|TRBV5-4
TGTGCCAGCAGCGGGGCGGGGTACTACAATGAGCAGTTCTTC
CASSGAGYYNEQFF
>NA|TRBJ2-5|NA|11|TRBV19
TGTGCCAGTAGTACGTCTAGCGTGCAGTACTTC
CASSTSSVQYF
>NA|TRBJ1-4|NA|15|TRBV6-5
TGTGCCAGCAAAGAGGGAGGAATCGGTAATGAAAAACTGTTTTTT
CASKEGGIGNEKLFF
>NA|TRBJ2-3|NA|13|TRBV6-5
TGTGCCAGCACTGCCAGATCGACAGATACGCAGTATTTT
CASTARSTDTQYF
>NA|TRBJ1-5|NA|14|TRBV10-3
TGTGCCATCAGTGACGGGGGTGGCAATCAGCCCCAGCATTTT
CAISDGGGNQPQHF
>NA|TRBJ1-4|NA|11|TRBV30
TGTGCCTGGAGTGTACGGGAAAAACTGTTTTTT
CAWSVREKLFF
>NA|TRBJ1-2|NA|15|TRBV4-1
TGCGCCAGCAGCCGAGATTCCGGGACTCCCTATGGCTACACCTTC
CASSRDSGTPYGYTF
>NA|TRBJ1-5|NA|13|TRBV6-5
TGTGCCAGCAGTTCAGGGGTCAATCAGCCCCAGCATTTT
CASSSGVNQPQHF
>few|TRBJ2-5|TRBD1|13|TRBV12-3/TRBV12-4
TGTGCCAGCAGGAGGACAGGGCAAGAGACCCAGTACTTC
CASRRTGQETQYF
>few|TRBJ2-2|TRBD2|18|TRBV24-1
TGTGCCACCAGTGAGGGACTAGCGGGGGCAGGGACCACCGGGGAGCTGTTTTTT
CATSEGLAGAGTTGELFF
>NA|TRBJ1-6|NA|15|TRBV19
TGTGCCAGTAGTATAGGAGGCGAGGTGGTCTCACCCCTCCACTTT
CASSIGGEVVSPLHF
>NA|TRBJ2-1|NA|11|TRBV20-1
TGCAGTGCTGAGAGGGTGGGTGAGCAGTTCTTC
CSAERVGEQFF
>NA|TRBJ1-1|TRBD1|17|TRBV11-2
TGTGCCAGCATCCCGAGCTGGACAGGCATCCCCAACACTGAAGCTTTCTTT
CASIPSWTGIPNTEAFF
>once|TRBJ1-5|NA|16|TRBV6-1
TGTGCCAGCAGTGAAGTGGGACTGGAAAGGAGTCAGCCCCAGCATTTT
CASSEVGLERSQPQHF
>NA|TRBJ2-3|TRBD2|15|TRBV7-6
TGTGCCAGCAGTTATGAGGCGGGGGGCGATGATACGCAGTATTTT
CASSYEAGGDDTQYF
>few|TRBJ1-6|NA|15|TRBV6-1
TGTGCCAGCAGTGAATATAGGACAGCGAATTCACCCCTCCACTTT
CASSEYRTANSPLHF
>NA|TRBJ1-5|TRBD1|14|TRBV5-1
TGCGCCAGCAGCCTCTTGCCCCCCGGGACAGGGGAACATTTT
CASSLLPPGTGEHF
>NA|TRBJ1-5|NA|14|TRBV12-5
TGTGCTAGTGGTACAGGGAATCAAGGTCAGCCCCAGCATTTT
CASGTGNQGQPQHF
>NA|TRBJ2-6|TRBD1|21|TRBV3-1/TRBV3-2
TGTGCCAGCAGCCCCCGGGGCTTACCGAGACAGGGGTATACTGGGGCCAACGTCCTGACTTTC
CASSPRGLPRQGYTGANVLTF
>few|TRBJ1-2|TRBD1|14|TRBV13
TGTGCCAGCAGCTTCTTGGACAGGGGGCATGGCTACACCTTC
CASSFLDRGHGYTF
>NA|TRBJ1-2|TRBD1|14|TRBV7-9
TGTGCCAGCAGCCGAATTGGACAGGGGGACGGCTACACCTTC
CASSRIGQGDGYTF
>NA|TRBJ2-3|NA|16|TRBV5-1
TGCGCCAGCAGCCCGGAGGCGGGTCTTAGCACAGATACGCAGTATTTT
CASSPEAGLSTDTQYF
>few|TRBJ1-1|NA|14|TRBV3-1/TRBV3-2
TGTGCCAGCAGCCAAAGGACACACAACACTGAAGCTTTCTTT
CASSQRTHNTEAFF
>NA|TRBJ2-3|NA|16|TRBV27
TGTGCCAGCAGTCCCTTTCTGACAACTAGCACAGATACGCAGTATTTT
CASSPFLTTSTDTQYF
>once|TRBJ1-2|TRBD1|15|TRBV5-4
TGTGCCAGCAGCTTGGGGGACAGCCGTTATCGTGGCTACACCTTC
CASSLGDSRYRGYTF
>NA|TRBJ1-3|NA|13|TRBV6-5
TGTGCCAGCAGTTCCAGGTCTGGAAACACCATATATTTT
CASSSRSGNTIYF
>NA|TRBJ1-1|TRBD1|15|TRBV7-6
TGTGCCAGCAGCTTTGCCGACAGGGGCGGGACTGAAGCTTTCTTT
CASSFADRGGTEAFF
>NA|TRBJ1-4|TRBD1|13|TRBV12-3/TRBV12-4
TGTGCCAGCTTCCGGGACAGCGTTGAAAAACTGTTTTTT
CASFRDSVEKLFF
>NA|TRBJ1-2|NA|15|TRBV6-5
TGTGCCAGCAGATTCGGACAGTCTACTAACTATGGCTACACCTTC
CASRFGQSTNYGYTF
>NA|TRBJ2-3|NA|16|TRBV6-2/TRBV6-3
TGTGCCAGCAGCCCCCGTCGGAGGACTAGCACAGATACGCAGTATTTT
CASSPRRRTSTDTQYF
>NA|TRBJ1-1|NA|18|TRBV19
TGTGCCAGTAGTCCCCTCGCGAGCGGGGGGATTCTCCCTATGGGAGCTTTCTTT
CASSPLASGGILPMGAFF
>NA|TRBJ2-6|TRBD1|18|TRBV23-1
TGCGCCAGCAGTCCCAAGACAGGGGGCTTTACTGGGGCCAACGTCCTGACTTTC
CASSPKTGGFTGANVLTF
>NA|TRBJ1-1|NA|15|TRBV15
TGTGCCACCAGCACTGGGGAGGGGGGAAGGACTGAAGCTTTCTTT
CATSTGEGGRTEAFF
>NA|TRBJ1-5|NA|12|TRBV27
TGTGCCAGCAGTAGGGGTAATCAGCCCCAGCATTTT
CASSRGNQPQHF
>few|TRBJ2-3|TRBD1|14|TRBV11-3
TGTGCCAGCAGCTTAGACTTCCCGGGACAGCGGCAGTATTTT
CASSLDFPGQRQYF